The clone carrying this TCR beta chain was counted between two and nine times. Its antigen is not known. The data stem from a study of early T cells in non-severe SARS-CoV-2 infection. Overall study: Whole-blood bulk RNA, unsorted, was sequenced, and chains were unpaired.

Study-level findings and limits: Matching against VDJdb likely underestimated virus-specific expansions, favoring anti-spike CD8.

The library protocol tagged individual cDNA molecules with unique molecular identifiers. TCRdb redid the calling of the 5' RACE reads with MiXCR, one entry per CDR3 protein. The repertoire holds more than 80,000 distinct CDR3 sequences, with approximately 15% as singletons. What was sequenced was whole blood. This sequence was found in an adult who was a healthcare worker with PCR-confirmed SARS-CoV-2 infection or an uninfected control (not recorded which).

The CDR3 protein is CASIKGTSGRMGTDTQYF. CDR3 in DNA: TGCGCCAGTATCAAAGGGACTAGCGGGAGAATGGGAACAGATACGCAGTATTTT. The J gene is TRBJ2-3, the V gene TRBV5-1, with TRBD2 identical over 14 bases. V shed 8 bases and J 3 bases; nucleotides not matched to a gene: 14. CDR1 and CDR2 (germline): SGHRS, YFSETQ. The CDR3 has 18 residues.